This T cell receptor beta chain was identified during a study of T cells after posttransplantation cyclophosphamide. Treatment was busulfan-fludarabine conditioning, a marrow graft, and cyclophosphamide on days +3 and +4. Notes on the study in general: Recipient CMV seropositivity and CMV reactivation strongly tracked TRB clonality. Donor CD8+ memory clones often dominated recipient blood repertoires at later times. Tissue-infiltrating T cells from skin or gut overlapped little with blood T cells.

This CDR3 region has 13 residues. The V gene lost 4 bases and the J gene lost 3 bases, with 10 bases spanning the gap. From germline, CDR1 is SNHLY and CDR2 FYNNEI. Clones were read by immunoSEQ multiplex PCR, and TCRdb kept only the in-frame ones, dropping some. The sample consists of roughly 11,000 clones, about 89% of them appearing once. This clone was seen only a few times. Its specificity is unknown. The TCR originated in a female patient in her 30s who received an allogeneic stem cell transplant from an unrelated donor, was CMV-positive, and had no GVHD. The graft donor may have contributed some T cells. The chain couples TRBV2 to TRBJ2-7, with D possibly being TRBD1 (5 bases). Source: PBMCs, taken after allogeneic stem cell transplant with posttransplant cyclophosphamide. CDR3 nucleotide sequence: TGTGCCAGCAGTGCCGACAGCTTCTACGAGCAGTACTTC. This translates into CASSADSFYEQYF.